The 22 T cell receptor beta chains presented below share a single source sample, sequenced in a study of cytomegalovirus exposure and HLA in healthy donors. 13 Jbeta primers and 60 Vbeta primers were used for the PCR. Sequencing used immunoSEQ multiplex PCR; TCRdb keeps in-frame clones, though not all of them. Among around 100,000 clones listed, 55% to 70% were seen once. Sequencing was performed on PBMCs. The receptors were gathered from a woman aged 25 to 39 in good health and CMV-seronegative.

The V call is TRBV19, the J call TRBJ1-1; no reliable D call. The CDR3 has 13 amino acids. Trimming removed 1 base at V and 5 bases at J, with 8 bases between. Per the germline V gene, CDR1 is LNHDA and CDR2 is SQIVND (reference sequence). CDR3 region: CASSIVSETEAFF. The CDR3 nucleotides read TGTGCCAGTAGTATAGTATCGGAGACTGAAGCTTTCTTT. Drawing the rest from reference TRBV19 and TRBJ1-1, the complete variable domain is DGGITQSPKYLFRKEGQNVTLSCEQNLNHDAMYWYRQDPGQGLRLIYYSQIVNDFQKGDIAEGYSVSREKKESFPLTVTSAQKNPTAFYLCASSIVSETEAFFGQGTRLTVV.

The chain couples TRBV13 to TRBJ2-1, with 12 bases fitting TRBD2. V was clipped by 5 bases and J by 5 bases; unmatched bases: 10. Per germline, CDR1 PRHDT and CDR2 FYEKMQ (reference sequence). The CDR3 spans 17 residues. CDR3 DNA sequence: TGTGCCAGCAGCACAAGACTAGCGGGAGTGAGGAACAATGAGCAGTTCTTC. This encodes CASSTRLAGVRNNEQFF.

The genes are TRBV5-1 and TRBJ2-7; 9 bases line up with TRBD2. V gave up 4 bases and J gave up 1 base; unmatched junction bases: 6. The CDR3 extends over 15 amino acids. CDR1 SGHRS and CDR2 YFSETQ come from the germline V gene. The CDR3 DNA follows: TGCGCCAGCAGCGGAGCGGGAGGTAAATCCTACGAGCAGTACTTC. It yields the protein CASSGAGGKSYEQYF.

The genes are TRBV5-5 and TRBJ1-2, with a weak D call TRBD1 (5 bases). Trimming pared 5 bases from V and 1 base from J, leaving 15 bases between. Germline assignment: CDR1 SGHKS and CDR2 YYEKEE (reference sequence). This CDR3 spans 15 amino acids. CDR3 sequence: CASRAVWGGNYGYTF. In DNA, the CDR3 is TGTGCCAGCAGGGCCGTTTGGGGCGGTAACTATGGCTACACCTTC.

The chain links TRBV27 to TRBJ1-4; D possibly corresponds to TRBD1 (6 bases). V dropped 5 bases and J dropped 4 bases, with 17 bases sitting between them. This CDR3 is built from 16 residues. From germline, CDR1 is MNHEY and CDR2 SMNVEV (reference sequence). The chain's CDR3 is CASSPRAGVDNEKLFF. CDR3 coding DNA: TGTGCCAGCAGTCCCCGGGCAGGGGTGGATAATGAAAAACTGTTTTTT.

In its sample, this clone was seen a few times. The chain uses TRBV28 and TRBJ2-1, with a tentative D call TRBD1 (5 bases). CDR1 MDHEN and CDR2 SYDVKM come from the germline V gene. Between the trimmed V and J ends, which lost 2 bases and 1 base, there was a span of 9 bases. The CDR3 has 15 residues. The CDR3, as DNA: TGTGCCAGCAGTTTAAAGTACAGGTCCTACAATGAGCAGTTCTTC. Translating gives CASSLKYRSYNEQFF.

This clone was detected a few times. The V and J genes are TRBV2 and TRBJ1-5, with D uncertain. Germline values: CDR1 SNHLY, CDR2 FYNNEI. The V gene lost 3 bases and the J gene lost 11 bases, with 8 bases spanning the gap. The CDR3 consists of 11 residues. CDR3 protein: CASSEAGTQHF. The CDR3 DNA reads TGTGCCAGCAGTGAGGCGGGGACCCAGCATTTT. The entire variable domain, with the rest obtained from reference TRBV2 and TRBJ1-5, is as follows: EPEVTQTPSHQVTQMGQEVILRCVPISNHLYFYWYRQILGQKVEFLVSFYNNEISEKSEIFDDQFSVERPDGSNFTLKIRSTKLEDSAMYFCASSEAGTQHFGDGTRLSIL.

The chain couples TRBV6-5 to TRBJ2-3; no clear D gene. The V gene lost 2 bases and the J gene lost 3 bases, with 12 bases spanning the gap. The CDR3 consists of 15 residues. Germline loops: CDR1 MNHEY, CDR2 SVGAGI. In DNA, the CDR3 is TGTGCCAGCAGTTACGGTCTAGGTATAACAGATACGCAGTATTTT. As protein: CASSYGLGITDTQYF.

The chain uses TRBV9 and TRBJ2-2, with 7 bases lining up with TRBD2. The CDR3 sequence is 16 residues long. Germline CDR1 SGDLS, CDR2 YYNGEE. V lost 0 bases, J lost 2 bases, and 4 bases stayed unmatched. The CDR3 DNA reads TGTGCCAGCAGCGTAGCGTCTAGCGGAAACACCGGGGAGCTGTTTTTT. Translating it yields CASSVASSGNTGELFF.

In the case of this clone: Additional DNA sequences in this sample encode the identical CDR3. V and J are TRBV29-1 and TRBJ2-5, with TRBD1 identical over 10 bases. V was pared by 6 bases and J by 5 bases, with 6 bases of the junction left unmatched. CDR1 is SQVTM and CDR2 is ANQGSEA in the germline V gene. The CDR3 is made up of 13 amino acids. DNA for the CDR3: TGCAGCGTCCGACAGGGGGCAGGGGAGACCCAGTACTTC. Amino acid sequence: CSVRQGAGETQYF.

This sequence joins TRBV18 and TRBJ1-2; 9 bases are a match to TRBD1. J lost 6 bases, V lost 3 bases, and 5 bases had no gene match. Germline V CDR1 and CDR2: KGHSH, LQKENI. The length of the CDR3 is 14 residues. CDR3 in DNA: TGTGCCAGCTCACCCACCGGGACAGGGCATGGCTACACCTTC. Residues: CASSPTGTGHGYTF.

The sample holds a few counts of this clone. This rearrangement joins TRBV5-1 to TRBJ2-7; 12 nucleotides line up with TRBD2. The CDR3 is made up of 16 amino acids. The germline V gene has CDR1 SGHRS and CDR2 YFSETQ. The V gene end was trimmed by 4 bases and the J gene end by 0 bases; junction bases not matched to a gene: 5. DNA of the CDR3: TGCGCCAGCAGCGTGACTAGCGGGGGACTCTCCTACGAGCAGTACTTC. This sequence encodes CASSVTSGGLSYEQYF.

V usage is TRBV29-1 and J usage is TRBJ2-1; 7 bases fit TRBD2. Germline V gene data show CDR1 as SQVTM and CDR2 as ANQGSEA. CDR3 length: 14 amino acids. J lost 0 bases, V lost 6 bases, and 5 bases had no gene match. CDR3 amino acids: CSVLTSDSYNEQFF. Here the CDR3 DNA reads TGCAGCGTCCTTACTAGCGACTCCTACAATGAGCAGTTCTTC.

This clone occurred a few times. The chain carries TRBV7-2 and TRBJ2-7; 9 nucleotides align to TRBD2. From germline, CDR1 is SGHTA and CDR2 FQGNSA. Trimming removed 5 bases from V and 6 bases from J; junction bases left unmatched: 14. The CDR3 covers 16 residues. CDR3 residues: CASSPRGWSSGTEQYF. The CDR3 DNA reads as TGTGCCAGCAGCCCTAGAGGGTGGTCTAGCGGGACCGAGCAGTACTTC.

The chain links TRBV23-1 to TRBJ2-7, with D possibly matching TRBD2 (5 bases). TRBV23-1 is identified as an open reading frame with a role that is uncertain. The CDR3 has 15 residues. Deletions cut 8 bases from V and 0 bases from J, with 17 bases between. CDR3 in amino acids: CASQARTYSSYEQYF. The DNA for the CDR3 is TGCGCCAGCCAGGCACGGACTTACAGCTCCTACGAGCAGTACTTC.

The chain is built from TRBV5-8 and TRBJ2-7; 7 bases map to TRBD2. V lost 0 bases to trimming and J lost 4 bases; unmatched junction nucleotides: 13. The CDR3 loop spans 17 amino acids. The germline V gene has CDR1 SGHTS and CDR2 YDEGEE. The CDR3 loop is CASSLVSSGLVRYEQYF. In DNA form, the CDR3 reads TGTGCCAGCAGCTTGGTTTCGTCCGGACTAGTTAGGTACGAGCAGTACTTC.

The V gene is TRBV7-2, the J gene TRBJ2-6; TRBD1 aligns across 9 bases. The CDR3 spans 18 residues. Trimming removed 4 bases from V and 0 bases from J; junction bases left unmatched: 7. Germline CDR1 and CDR2: SGHTA and FQGNSA. The CDR3, as DNA: TGTGCCAGCAGCTCGGGACAGGGAAGGGGCTCTGGGGCCAACGTCCTGACTTTC. This codes for CASSSGQGRGSGANVLTF. Using reference TRBV7-2 and TRBJ2-6 for the parts outside the CDR3, the full variable domain is GAGVSQSPSNKVTEKGKDVELRCDPISGHTALYWYRQSLGQGLEFLIYFQGNSAPDKSGLPSDRFSAERTGGSVSTLTIQRTQQEDSAVYLCASSSGQGRGSGANVLTFGAGSRLTVL.

This sequence joins TRBV7-3 and TRBJ2-3; 11 bases match TRBD1. V was clipped by 4 bases and J by 2 bases; unmatched bases: 8. Per germline, CDR1 SGHTA and CDR2 FQGTGA. The CDR3 extends over 17 amino acids. The CDR3: CASSWTGGSLNTDTQYF. CDR3 nucleotides: TGTGCCAGCAGCTGGACAGGGGGCAGTTTAAACACAGATACGCAGTATTTT. The full variable domain, in which reference TRBV7-3 and TRBJ2-3 provide the parts outside the CDR3, is GAGVSQTPSNKVTEKGKYVELRCDPISGHTALYWYRQSLGQGPEFLIYFQGTGAADDSGLPNDRFFAVRPEGSVSTLKIQRTERGDSAVYLCASSWTGGSLNTDTQYFGPGTRLTVL.

The chain links TRBV7-2 to TRBJ2-3, with 7 positions matching TRBD2. V gave up 9 bases and J gave up 0 bases; unmatched junction bases: 9. Germline CDR1 is SGHTA and CDR2 is FQGNSA. The CDR3 consists of 15 residues. Here the CDR3 DNA reads TGTGCCAGTTCAACGTCTAGCGGCAGCACAGATACGCAGTATTTT. Residues: CASSTSSGSTDTQYF.

In its sample, this clone was seen once. The J gene is TRBJ1-1, the V gene TRBV4-1; 8 nucleotides agree with TRBD1. V lost 2 bases and J lost 1; bases outside the gene matches: 9. CDR3 length equals 17 residues. CDR1 and CDR2 from the germline V gene are MGHRA and YSYEKL. The CDR3 loop reads CASSQRTGGLTNTEAFF. The DNA of the CDR3 is TGCGCCAGCAGCCAAAGAACAGGGGGTTTAACGAACACTGAAGCTTTCTTT.

V gene TRBV18 combines with J gene TRBJ2-7; D is unresolved. The CDR3 runs to 14 residues. Germline-derived CDR1 and CDR2 are KGHSH and LQKENI. Between the trimmed V and J ends, which lost 3 bases and 5 bases, there was a span of 14 bases. CDR3 loop: CASSPSSHIDEQYF. In DNA form, the CDR3 reads TGTGCCAGCTCACCTTCCAGTCACATCGACGAGCAGTACTTC.

This clone was detected once. J is TRBJ2-5 and V is TRBV5-1; D might be TRBD2 (5 bases). Germline V gene data show CDR1 as SGHRS and CDR2 as YFSETQ. The CDR3 runs 14 residues. With 4 bases removed from V and 2 bases from J, the gap between germline ends came to 12 bases. CDR3 in DNA: TGCGCCAGCAGCCTTAGGACTTATCAAGAGACCCAGTACTTC. It yields the protein CASSLRTYQETQYF.